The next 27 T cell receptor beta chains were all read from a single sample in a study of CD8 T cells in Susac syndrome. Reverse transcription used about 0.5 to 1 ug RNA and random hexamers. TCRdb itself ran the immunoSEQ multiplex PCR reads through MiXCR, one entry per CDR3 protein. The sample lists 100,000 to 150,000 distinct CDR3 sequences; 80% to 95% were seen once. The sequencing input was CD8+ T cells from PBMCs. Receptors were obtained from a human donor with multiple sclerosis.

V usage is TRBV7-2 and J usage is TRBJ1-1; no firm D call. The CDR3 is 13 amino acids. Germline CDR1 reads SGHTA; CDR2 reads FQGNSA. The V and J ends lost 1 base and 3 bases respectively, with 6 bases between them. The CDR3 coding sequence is TGTGCCAGCAGCTTAGGACATGACACTGAAGCTTTCTTT. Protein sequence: CASSLGHDTEAFF.

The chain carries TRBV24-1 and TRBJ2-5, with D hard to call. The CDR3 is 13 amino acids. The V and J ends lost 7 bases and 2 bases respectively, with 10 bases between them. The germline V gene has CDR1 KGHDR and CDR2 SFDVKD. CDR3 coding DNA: TGTGCCACCAGCGAACTGACTCAAGAGACCCAGTACTTC. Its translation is CATSELTQETQYF.

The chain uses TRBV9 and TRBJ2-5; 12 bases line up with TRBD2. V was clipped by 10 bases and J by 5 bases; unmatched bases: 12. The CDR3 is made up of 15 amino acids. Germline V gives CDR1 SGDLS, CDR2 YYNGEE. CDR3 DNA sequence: TGTGCCTCAGGATCGGCTAGCGGGAGGGTGGAGACCCAGTACTTC. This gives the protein CASGSASGRVETQYF. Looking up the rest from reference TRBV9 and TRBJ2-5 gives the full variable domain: DSGVTQTPKHLITATGQRVTLRCSPRSGDLSVYWYQQSLDQGLQFLIQYYNGEERAKGNILERFSAQQFPDLHSELNLSSLELGDSALYFCASGSASGRVETQYFGPGTRLLVL.

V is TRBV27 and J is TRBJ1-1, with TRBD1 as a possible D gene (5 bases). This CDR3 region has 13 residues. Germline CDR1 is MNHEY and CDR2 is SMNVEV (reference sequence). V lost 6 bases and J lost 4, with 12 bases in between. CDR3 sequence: CASRHGGGTEAFF. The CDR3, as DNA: TGTGCCAGCAGACACGGGGGAGGCACTGAAGCTTTCTTT.

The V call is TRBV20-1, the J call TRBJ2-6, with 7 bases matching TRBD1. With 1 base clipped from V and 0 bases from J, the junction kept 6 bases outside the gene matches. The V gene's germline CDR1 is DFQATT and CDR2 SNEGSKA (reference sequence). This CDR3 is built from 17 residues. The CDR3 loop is CSARGGQPDSGANVLTF. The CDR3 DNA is TGCAGTGCTAGAGGGGGACAGCCTGACTCTGGGGCCAACGTCCTGACTTTC.

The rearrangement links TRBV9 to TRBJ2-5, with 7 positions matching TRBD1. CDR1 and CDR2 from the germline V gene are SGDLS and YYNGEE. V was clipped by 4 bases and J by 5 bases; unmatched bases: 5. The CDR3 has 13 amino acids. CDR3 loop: CASSPNRGETQYF. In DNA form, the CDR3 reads TGTGCCAGCAGCCCTAACAGGGGTGAGACCCAGTACTTC.

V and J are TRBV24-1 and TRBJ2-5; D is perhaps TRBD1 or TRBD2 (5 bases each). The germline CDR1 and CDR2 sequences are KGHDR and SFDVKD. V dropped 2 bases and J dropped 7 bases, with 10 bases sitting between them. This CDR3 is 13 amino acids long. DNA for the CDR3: TGTGCCACCAGTGATTCCGGGACCTCGACCCAGTACTTC. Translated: CATSDSGTSTQYF.

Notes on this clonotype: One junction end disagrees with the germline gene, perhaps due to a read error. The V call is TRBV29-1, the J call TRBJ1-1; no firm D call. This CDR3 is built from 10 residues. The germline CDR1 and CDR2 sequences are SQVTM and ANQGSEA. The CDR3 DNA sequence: TGCAGCGTTAAAGACACTGAAGCTTTCTTT. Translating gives CSVKDTEAFF.

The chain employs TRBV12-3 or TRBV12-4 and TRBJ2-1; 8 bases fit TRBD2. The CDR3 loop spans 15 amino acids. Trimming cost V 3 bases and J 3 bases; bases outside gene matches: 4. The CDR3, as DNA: TGTGCCAGCAGTTTTGTGCGGGAGGTCTACAATGAGCAGTTCTTC. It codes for CASSFVREVYNEQFF.

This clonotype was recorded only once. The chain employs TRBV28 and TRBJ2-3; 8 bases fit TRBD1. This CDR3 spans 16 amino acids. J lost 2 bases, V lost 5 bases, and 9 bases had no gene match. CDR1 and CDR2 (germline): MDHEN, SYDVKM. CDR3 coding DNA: TGTGCCAGCAGTCCCGACAGGGGCGTTAACACAGATACGCAGTATTTT. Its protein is CASSPDRGVNTDTQYF.

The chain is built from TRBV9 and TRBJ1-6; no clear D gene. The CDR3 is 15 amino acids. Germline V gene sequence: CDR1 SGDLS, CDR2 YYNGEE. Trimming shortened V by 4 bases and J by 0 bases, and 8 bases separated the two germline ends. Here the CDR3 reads CASSKSPSYNSPLHF. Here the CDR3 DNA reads TGTGCCAGCAGCAAATCTCCCTCCTATAATTCACCCCTCCACTTT.

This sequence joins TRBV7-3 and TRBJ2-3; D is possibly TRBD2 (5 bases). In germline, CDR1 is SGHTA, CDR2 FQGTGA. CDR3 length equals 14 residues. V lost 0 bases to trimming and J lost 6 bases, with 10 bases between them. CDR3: CASSLTGDYDTQYF. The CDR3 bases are TGTGCCAGCAGCTTAACCGGGGATTATGATACGCAGTATTTT.

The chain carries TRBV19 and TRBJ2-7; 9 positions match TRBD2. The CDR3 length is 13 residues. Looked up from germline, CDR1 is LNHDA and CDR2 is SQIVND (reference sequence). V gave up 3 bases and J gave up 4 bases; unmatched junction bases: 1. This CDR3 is CASSMTSGYEQYV. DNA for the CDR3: TGTGCCAGTAGTATGACTAGCGGTTACGAGCAGTACGTC.

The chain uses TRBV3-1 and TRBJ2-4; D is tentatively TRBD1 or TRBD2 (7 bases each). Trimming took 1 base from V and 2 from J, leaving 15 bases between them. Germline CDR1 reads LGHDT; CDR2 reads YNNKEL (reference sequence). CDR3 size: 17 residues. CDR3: CASSQAPGGDTKNIQYF. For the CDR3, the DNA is TGTGCCAGCAGCCAAGCTCCAGGGGGGGACACCAAAAACATTCAGTACTTC.

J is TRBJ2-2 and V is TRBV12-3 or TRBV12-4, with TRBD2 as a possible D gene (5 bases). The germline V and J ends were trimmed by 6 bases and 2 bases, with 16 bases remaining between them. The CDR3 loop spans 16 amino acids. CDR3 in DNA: TGTGCCAGCAGCCTGCTCTGGACTTCTAACACCGGGGAGCTGTTTTTT. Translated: CASSLLWTSNTGELFF.

The CDR3 protein is CASSYGRTYEQYF. CDR3 nucleotide sequence: TGTGCCAGCAGTTACGGCAGAACCTACGAGCAGTACTTC. The rearrangement joins TRBV27 to TRBJ2-7; D is uncertain. CDR3 size: 13 residues. CDR1 and CDR2 from the germline V gene are MNHEY and SMNVEV (reference sequence). V was pared by 4 bases and J by 2 bases, with 9 bases between.

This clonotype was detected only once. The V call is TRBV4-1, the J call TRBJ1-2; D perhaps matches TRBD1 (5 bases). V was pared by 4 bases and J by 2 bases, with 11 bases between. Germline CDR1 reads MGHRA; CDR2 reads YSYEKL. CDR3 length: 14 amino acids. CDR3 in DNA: TGCGCCAGCAGCCTCCCCGACAGAAACTATGGCTACACCTTC. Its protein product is CASSLPDRNYGYTF.

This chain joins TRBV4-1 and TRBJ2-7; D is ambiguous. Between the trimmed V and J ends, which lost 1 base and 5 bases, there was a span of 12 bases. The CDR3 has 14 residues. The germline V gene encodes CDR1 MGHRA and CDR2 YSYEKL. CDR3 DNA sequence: TGCGCCAGCAGCCAAGCTGATGACTGGGACGAGCAGTACTTC. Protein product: CASSQADDWDEQYF.

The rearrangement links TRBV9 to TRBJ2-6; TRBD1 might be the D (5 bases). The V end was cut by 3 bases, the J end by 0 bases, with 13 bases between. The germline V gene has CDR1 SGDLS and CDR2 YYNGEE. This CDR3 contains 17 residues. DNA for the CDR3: TGTGCCAGCAGCGCCACAGGCACCCCCTCTGGGGCCAACGTCCTGACTTTC. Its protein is CASSATGTPSGANVLTF.

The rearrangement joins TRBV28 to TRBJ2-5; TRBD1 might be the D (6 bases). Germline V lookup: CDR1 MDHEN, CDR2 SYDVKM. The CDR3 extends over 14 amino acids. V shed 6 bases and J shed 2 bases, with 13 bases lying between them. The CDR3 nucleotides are TGTGCCAGCAGCCAGGACAGCCCACAAGAGACCCAGTACTTC. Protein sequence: CASSQDSPQETQYF.

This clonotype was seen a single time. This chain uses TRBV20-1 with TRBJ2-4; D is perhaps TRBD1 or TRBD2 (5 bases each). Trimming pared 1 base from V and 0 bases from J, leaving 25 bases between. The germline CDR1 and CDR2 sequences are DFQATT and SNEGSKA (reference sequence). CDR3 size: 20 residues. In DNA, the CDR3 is TGCAGTGCTAGAGCGTATACCGGGACGGCCACTGCTCTAGCCAAAAACATTCAGTACTTC. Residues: CSARAYTGTATALAKNIQYF.

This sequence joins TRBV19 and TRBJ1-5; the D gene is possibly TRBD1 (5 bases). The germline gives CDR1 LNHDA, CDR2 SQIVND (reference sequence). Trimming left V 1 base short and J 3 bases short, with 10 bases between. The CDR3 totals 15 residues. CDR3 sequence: CASSIAGAVNQPQHF. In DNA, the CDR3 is TGTGCCAGTAGTATAGCCGGGGCCGTCAATCAGCCCCAGCATTTT.

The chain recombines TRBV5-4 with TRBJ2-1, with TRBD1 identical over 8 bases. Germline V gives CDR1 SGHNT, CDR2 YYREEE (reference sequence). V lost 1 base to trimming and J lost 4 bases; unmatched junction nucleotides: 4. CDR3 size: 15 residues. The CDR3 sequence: CASSLPDRAYNEQFF. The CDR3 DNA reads TGTGCCAGCAGCTTGCCGGACAGGGCTTACAATGAGCAGTTCTTC.

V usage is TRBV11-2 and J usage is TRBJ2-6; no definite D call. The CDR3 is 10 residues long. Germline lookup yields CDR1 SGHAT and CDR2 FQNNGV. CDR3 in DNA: TGTGCTACTGGGGCCAACGTCCTGACTTTC. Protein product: CATGANVLTF.

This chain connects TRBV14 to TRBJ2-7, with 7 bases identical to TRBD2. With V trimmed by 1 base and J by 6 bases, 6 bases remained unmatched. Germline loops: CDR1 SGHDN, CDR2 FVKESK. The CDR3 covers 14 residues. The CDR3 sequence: CASSQGGGIGEQYF. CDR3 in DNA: TGTGCCAGCAGCCAAGGGGGGGGAATCGGCGAGCAGTACTTC. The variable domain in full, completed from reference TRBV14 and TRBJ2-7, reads EAGVTQFPSHSVIEKGQTVTLRCDPISGHDNLYWYRRVMGKEIKFLLHFVKESKQDESGMPNNRFLAERTGGTYSTLKVQPAELEDSGVYFCASSQGGGIGEQYFGPGTRLTVT.

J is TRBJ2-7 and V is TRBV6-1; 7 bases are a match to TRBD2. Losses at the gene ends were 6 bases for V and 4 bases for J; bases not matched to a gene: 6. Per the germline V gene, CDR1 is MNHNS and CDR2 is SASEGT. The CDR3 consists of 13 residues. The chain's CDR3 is CASRPPGGYEQYV. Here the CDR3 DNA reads TGTGCCAGCAGACCCCCGGGGGGATACGAGCAGTACGTC.

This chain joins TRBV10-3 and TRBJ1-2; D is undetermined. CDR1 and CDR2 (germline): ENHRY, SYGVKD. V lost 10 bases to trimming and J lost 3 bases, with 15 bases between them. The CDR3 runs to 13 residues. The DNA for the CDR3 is TGTGCCACCCTCGACGCCATGCACTATGGCTACACCTTC. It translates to CATLDAMHYGYTF.